A selection of T cell receptor beta chains follows, all from one sample in a study of PD-1 blockade in mismatch repair-deficient tumors. Produced via immunoSEQ multiplex PCR; TCRdb's table is partial and in-frame only. The table includes roughly 16,000 clones, about 80% detected once. The sequencing here drew on PBMCs, taken 4 weeks after starting pembrolizumab. All receptors come from an adult with mismatch repair-deficient cancer. CDR3s include the opening cysteine and the closing phenylalanine or tryptophan.

cdr3_aa: CASGLASGTAYSYEQYF
cdr3_length: 17
j_call: TRBJ2-7
v_call: TRBV12-5

cdr3_aa: CASSLGAGGYNEQFF
cdr3_length: 15
j_call: TRBJ2-1
v_call: TRBV5-4

cdr3_aa: CASSPAGGEQFF
cdr3_length: 12
j_call: TRBJ2-1
v_call: TRBV5-8

cdr3_aa: CASSSSPGTGSEAFF
cdr3_length: 15
j_call: TRBJ1-1
v_call: TRBV5-1

cdr3_aa: CSVSGSYNEQFF
cdr3_length: 12
j_call: TRBJ2-1
v_call: TRBV29-1

cdr3_aa: CASSRRQNEKLFF
cdr3_length: 13
j_call: TRBJ1-4
v_call: TRBV9

cdr3_aa: CASSLVQGAGETQYF
cdr3_length: 15
j_call: TRBJ2-5
v_call: TRBV5-4

cdr3_aa: CAIRHANTGELFF
cdr3_length: 13
j_call: TRBJ2-2
v_call: TRBV10-3

cdr3_aa: CASSTRTGGFYEQYF
cdr3_length: 15
j_call: TRBJ2-7
v_call: TRBV19

cdr3_aa: CASSPPGLAGETQYF
cdr3_length: 15
j_call: TRBJ2-5
v_call: TRBV18

cdr3_aa: CASSARQGAVSEAFF
cdr3_length: 15
j_call: TRBJ1-1
v_call: TRBV28

cdr3_aa: CAWSVTGANSPLHF
cdr3_length: 14
j_call: TRBJ1-6
v_call: TRBV30

cdr3_aa: CASSLSGGGPEAFF
cdr3_length: 14
j_call: TRBJ1-1
v_call: TRBV27

cdr3_aa: CATSSYEQYF
cdr3_length: 10
j_call: TRBJ2-7
v_call: TRBV27

cdr3_aa: CAWSQSGGSYNSPLHF
cdr3_length: 16
j_call: TRBJ1-6
v_call: TRBV30

cdr3_aa: CASSQSQGARNTEAFF
cdr3_length: 16
j_call: TRBJ1-1
v_call: TRBV18

cdr3_aa: CASSKGQGAGETQYF
cdr3_length: 15
j_call: TRBJ2-5
v_call: TRBV6-1

cdr3_aa: CASSRGGFSQETQYF
cdr3_length: 15
j_call: TRBJ2-5
v_call: TRBV9

cdr3_aa: CASSSPGRGFEKLFF
cdr3_length: 15
j_call: TRBJ1-4
v_call: TRBV7-9

cdr3_aa: CASSQDVRVYGYTF
cdr3_length: 14
j_call: TRBJ1-2
v_call: TRBV4-2